This TCR beta chain was sequenced for a study of cytomegalovirus exposure and HLA in healthy donors. Overall study results and limits: V- and J-gene trimming of TCR beta was linked (in a later analysis) to a missense DCLRE1C variant. In a later analysis, approximately 15,000 TCR beta sequences were associated with HLA alleles at 0.05 false discovery rate.

CDR1 SGHAT and CDR2 FQDESV come from the germline V gene (reference sequence). V lost 8 bases to trimming and J lost 1 base, with 12 bases between them. The CDR3 contains 14 residues. In regard to this clone: Its antigen is as yet unknown.

It was with 60 Vbeta and 13 Jbeta primers that the PCR ran. Generated by immunoSEQ multiplex PCR, the TCRdb table keeps only in-frame clones and is missing some. The data hold about 63,000 clones, with 73% observed a single time. This chain connects TRBV11-1 to TRBJ2-4; D gene ambiguous. Specimen: PBMCs. The sequence came from a man aged 45-65 years in good health and CMV-seronegative. In nucleotides, the CDR3 is TGTGCCAGCGGGCCAGGTCGCGCCAAAAACATTCAGTACTTC. Translating gives CASGPGRAKNIQYF.